These 29 T cell receptor beta chains were all obtained from the same sample, sequenced in a study of blood T cell repertoires in COVID-19. Produced via immunoSEQ multiplex PCR; TCRdb's table is partial and in-frame only. The sample has 150,000 to 200,000 clones, around 80% seen once. Sequenced input: peripheral blood. These receptors came from a man between 65 and 85 years old with active or convalescent COVID-19.

This clone was seen more than once but under ten times. This chain uses TRBV9 with TRBJ2-1, with D possibly being TRBD2 (5 bases). Germline V gene data show CDR1 as SGDLS and CDR2 as YYNGEE. The CDR3 contains 16 residues. Trimming stripped 1 base from V and 1 base from J, with 12 bases between. The CDR3 loop is CASSVRVGGSYNEQFF. The CDR3 nucleotides are TGTGCCAGCAGCGTAAGGGTTGGAGGTTCCTACAATGAGCAGTTCTTC.

In regard to this clone: Germline and junction disagree at one end, which may indicate a read error. The genes are TRBV5-1 and TRBJ2-3; a weak D match, TRBD1 (5 bases). The CDR3 runs to 14 residues. Germline V CDR1 and CDR2: SGHRS, YFSETQ. The CDR3 DNA reads TGCGCCAGCAGTTTGGCAGGGTCCACAGATACGCAGTATTTT. It translates to CASSLAGSTDTQYF.

The chain combines TRBV6-2 or TRBV6-3 with TRBJ1-1; 9 bases agree with TRBD1. J was trimmed by 4 bases and V by 2 bases; bases with no gene match: 2. This CDR3 contains 14 residues. The V gene's germline CDR1 is MNHEY and CDR2 SVGEGT. The CDR3 bases are TGTGCCAGCAGTTACGGGACAGGGCGCACTGAAGCTTTCTTT. Amino acid sequence: CASSYGTGRTEAFF.

The CDR3 spells CASYIVLAGVKDTQYF. Here the CDR3 DNA reads TGTGCCAGCTATATAGTCCTAGCGGGAGTAAAGGATACGCAGTATTTT. V is TRBV6-6 and J is TRBJ2-3; 10 nucleotides agree with TRBD2. V lost 8 bases to trimming and J lost 6 bases; unmatched junction nucleotides: 14. This CDR3 has 16 residues. Germline V gene sequence: CDR1 MNHNY, CDR2 SVGAGI (reference sequence).

This chain uses TRBV7-3 with TRBJ1-6; 9 nucleotides agree with TRBD1. The CDR3 totals 19 residues. The germline gives CDR1 SGHTA, CDR2 FQGTGA. The trim removed 1 base at V and 5 bases at J, leaving 12 bases unmatched. CDR3 amino acids: CASSLRVGQGEINNSPLHF. The DNA for the CDR3 is TGTGCCAGCAGCTTAAGGGTGGGACAGGGAGAGATAAATAATTCACCCCTCCACTTT.

This chain uses TRBV5-3 with TRBJ2-7; weak D call: TRBD2 (6 bases). TRBV5-3 is recorded as an ORF, its role being uncertain. V dropped 10 bases and J dropped 4 bases, with 18 bases sitting between them. The CDR3 runs to 13 residues. CDR3 coding DNA: TGTGCCGTAAGGAGGGAAAGCATTTACGAGCAGTACTTC. Protein sequence: CAVRRESIYEQYF.

The rearrangement joins TRBV10-3 to TRBJ2-1, with 9 bases identical to TRBD2. CDR1 and CDR2 from the germline V gene are ENHRY and SYGVKD. The CDR3 sequence is 14 residues long. The trim removed 4 bases at V and 5 bases at J, leaving 3 bases unmatched. CDR3: CAISVLAGDNEQFF. The CDR3 DNA reads as TGTGCCATCAGTGTTTTAGCGGGAGACAATGAGCAGTTCTTC.

The chain links TRBV7-9 to TRBJ1-2; D is undetermined. V lost 3 bases and J lost 2, with 7 bases in between. The V gene's germline CDR1 is SEHNR and CDR2 FQNEAQ (reference sequence). The CDR3 extends over 13 amino acids. The CDR3 DNA reads as TGTGCCAGCAGCTTTGGAGAGAACTATGGCTACACCTTC. This translates into CASSFGENYGYTF.

The chain has TRBV15 and TRBJ2-1; TRBD1 matches at 7 bases. The CDR3 contains 13 residues. With V trimmed by 1 base and J by 8 bases, 2 bases remained unmatched. Germline V gene sequence: CDR1 LNHNV, CDR2 YYDKDF (reference sequence). The CDR3 loop reads CATSRGQGDEQFF. DNA for the CDR3: TGTGCCACCAGCAGAGGACAGGGAGATGAGCAGTTCTTC.

In its sample, this clone was seen a few times. V usage is TRBV9 and J usage is TRBJ1-2; D is unresolved. V was clipped by 0 bases and J by 7 bases, with 7 bases between them. Germline V gene data show CDR1 as SGDLS and CDR2 as YYNGEE. The CDR3 sequence is 12 residues long. CDR3 nucleotide sequence: TGTGCCAGCAGCGTAGGCAACGGTGGCTACACCTTC. It translates to CASSVGNGGYTF.

Only one count was recorded for this clone. The chain employs TRBV7-2 and TRBJ2-7, with TRBD2 matching 8 bases. Germline V CDR1 and CDR2: SGHTA, FQGNSA. This CDR3 is built from 18 residues. Trimming cost V 3 bases and J 2 bases; bases outside gene matches: 15. As DNA, the CDR3 is TGTGCCAGCAGCTTCCGCTCTCGGGGTAGCGGGGTACCCTACGAGCAGTACTTC. It specifies CASSFRSRGSGVPYEQYF. The full variable domain, with the rest looked up from reference TRBV7-2 and TRBJ2-7, is GAGVSQSPSNKVTEKGKDVELRCDPISGHTALYWYRQSLGQGLEFLIYFQGNSAPDKSGLPSDRFSAERTGGSVSTLTIQRTQQEDSAVYLCASSFRSRGSGVPYEQYFGPGTRLTVT.

The chain couples TRBV4-1 to TRBJ1-1, with 8 bases identical to TRBD1. From germline, CDR1 is MGHRA and CDR2 YSYEKL. The CDR3 runs to 16 residues. J gave up 6 bases and V 0 bases, and 9 bases lay outside the gene matches. CDR3: CASSQDLAGGAAEAFF. The CDR3 nucleotides are TGCGCCAGCAGCCAAGATTTGGCAGGGGGCGCCGCTGAAGCTTTCTTT.

The chain combines TRBV6-2 or TRBV6-3 with TRBJ2-7; 11 bases fit TRBD1. The CDR3 spans 15 residues. Per the germline V gene, CDR1 is MNHEY and CDR2 is SVGEGT. Trimming cost V 5 bases and J 2 bases; bases outside gene matches: 5. This chain's CDR3 is CASSVAGQGAYEQYF. In nucleotides, the CDR3 is TGTGCCAGCAGTGTTGCGGGACAGGGGGCCTACGAGCAGTACTTC.

The gene calls are TRBV3-1 (or the pseudogene TRBV3-2) and TRBJ2-2; D is unclear. Trimming stripped 0 bases from V and 6 bases from J, with 5 bases between. This CDR3 contains 13 residues. In germline, CDR1 is LGHDT, CDR2 YNNKEL (reference sequence). The CDR3 region has the DNA TGTGCCAGCAGCCAAGAACCAGCCGGGGAGCTGTTTTTT. Its translation: CASSQEPAGELFF.

The chain employs TRBV25-1 and TRBJ2-7; maybe TRBD2 (6 bases). V lost 4 bases and J 4 bases, leaving 11 bases between the germline ends. This CDR3 region has 13 residues. The germline CDR1 and CDR2 sequences are MGHDK and SYGVNS. CDR3 in amino acids: CASSGRDRYEQYF. Here the CDR3 DNA reads TGTGCCAGCAGTGGGAGGGACCGGTACGAGCAGTACTTC.

The J gene is TRBJ1-2, the V gene TRBV5-4; D is undetermined. Germline V CDR1 and CDR2: SGHNT, YYREEE (reference sequence). CDR3 length: 16 residues. Trimming removed 1 base at V and 4 bases at J, with 17 bases between. In nucleotides, the CDR3 is TGTGCCAGCAGCTTGACTTATAGTACGGGAGCCTATGGCTACACCTTC. The encoded protein is CASSLTYSTGAYGYTF.

This clone was seen a single time. As DNA, the CDR3 is TGTGCCAGCATGGGACAGGGGGGGCAAGAGACCCAGTACTTC. This codes for CASMGQGGQETQYF. The chain joins TRBV3-1 (or the pseudogene TRBV3-2) to TRBJ2-5; 11 bases are a match to TRBD1. This CDR3 has 14 residues. Trimming took 7 bases from V and 2 from J; bases not matched to a gene: 3. Germline assignment: CDR1 LGHDT and CDR2 YNNKEL (reference sequence).

The chain has TRBV6-1 and TRBJ2-7, with 7 bases that match TRBD1. The CDR3 totals 15 residues. Germline CDR1 MNHNS, CDR2 SASEGT. The V and J ends lost 2 bases and 2 bases, in that order; junction bases with no gene match: 6. CDR3 nucleotide sequence: TGTGCCAGCAGTGAACGGGGACAGAAAACCTACGAGCAGTACTTC. It is translated as CASSERGQKTYEQYF.

The rearrangement uses TRBV4-1 and TRBJ1-5, with 7 bases matching TRBD1. Unmatched junction bases numbered 8, after V lost 0 bases and J lost 9 bases. CDR3 length equals 15 residues. CDR1 is MGHRA, CDR2 YSYEKL, per germline. In nucleotides, the CDR3 is TGCGCCAGCAGCCAAGATTGGGGACAGAGGAGGCCCCAGCATTTT. Its protein product is CASSQDWGQRRPQHF.

The chain recombines TRBV12-3 or TRBV12-4 with TRBJ1-1; D call uncertain. V gave up 7 bases and J gave up 3 bases, with 9 bases separating them. The length of the CDR3 is 12 residues. The CDR3 DNA reads as TGTGCCAGCATGGGCGCGTACACTGAAGCTTTCTTT. Its translation: CASMGAYTEAFF.

The V gene is TRBV11-2, the J gene TRBJ1-1; D is possibly TRBD1 (5 bases). The CDR3 contains 15 residues. The ends were cut back, 5 bases at V and 2 bases at J, with 15 bases in the middle. Looked up from germline, CDR1 is SGHAT and CDR2 is FQNNGV. In DNA form, the CDR3 reads TGTGCCAGCAGCGGGATAAGGGGTCTAAACACTGAAGCTTTCTTT. Its translation is CASSGIRGLNTEAFF. Full variable domain (missing parts from reference TRBV11-2 and TRBJ1-1): EAGVAQSPRYKIIEKRQSVAFWCNPISGHATLYWYQQILGQGPKLLIQFQNNGVVDDSQLPKDRFSAERLKGVDSTLKIQPAKLEDSAVYLCASSGIRGLNTEAFFGQGTRLTVV.

V is TRBV5-1 and J is TRBJ2-1; TRBD2 matches 11 bases. This CDR3 has 16 residues. The ends lost 0 bases at V and 3 bases at J; junction bases unmatched: 2. The germline V gene has CDR1 SGHRS and CDR2 YFSETQ. The CDR3 region is CASSLGTSGLYNEQFF. The CDR3 DNA sequence: TGCGCCAGCAGCTTGGGGACTAGCGGGCTCTACAATGAGCAGTTCTTC.

V usage is TRBV30 and J usage is TRBJ2-5; TRBD2 aligns across 10 bases. The germline CDR1 and CDR2 sequences are GTSNPN and SVGIG (reference sequence). The V segment lost 5 bases and the J segment 3 bases; nucleotides outside the gene matches: 9. This CDR3 has 15 residues. The CDR3 region is CAWARGLADKETQYF. The CDR3 DNA sequence: TGTGCCTGGGCCCGCGGACTAGCGGATAAAGAGACCCAGTACTTC.

The rearrangement uses TRBV11-2 and TRBJ2-1; 13 bases agree with TRBD2. V dropped 1 base and J dropped 13; count of bases not matched to a gene: 10. CDR1 is SGHAT and CDR2 is FQNNGV in the germline V gene. This CDR3 contains 16 residues. The CDR3 region has the DNA TGTGCCAGCAGCTTAGGGACTAGCGGGGGTCACACAAAACAGTTCTTC. It is translated as CASSLGTSGGHTKQFF.

Many counts were recorded for this clone. The rearrangement joins TRBV3-1 (or the pseudogene TRBV3-2) to TRBJ1-5; weak D call: TRBD1 (6 bases). The CDR3 runs to 15 residues. V was shortened by 0 bases and J by 4 bases, with 10 bases between the two germline ends. CDR1 is LGHDT, CDR2 YNNKEL, per germline (reference sequence). CDR3 amino acids: CASSQDITGNQPQHF. The CDR3 nucleotides are TGTGCCAGCAGCCAAGATATCACAGGGAATCAGCCCCAGCATTTT.

The chain has TRBV3-1 (or the pseudogene TRBV3-2) and TRBJ2-5; possibly TRBD2 for D (5 bases). Germline loops: CDR1 LGHDT, CDR2 YNNKEL (reference sequence). The CDR3 runs to 15 residues. Trimming took off 4 bases at V and 5 bases at J, with 17 bases between the two ends. The CDR3 DNA reads TGTGCCAGCAGCCCCTGGCGAGGGCCGGTCGAGACCCAGTACTTC. It translates to CASSPWRGPVETQYF.

The chain recombines TRBV7-2 with TRBJ2-1; D is uncertain. Germline V CDR1 and CDR2: SGHTA, FQGNSA. The CDR3 extends over 15 amino acids. The V end was cut by 4 bases, the J end by 4 bases, with 14 bases between. CDR3 nucleotides: TGTGCCAGCAGCTATCAGGCCGGCGTTTACAATGAGCAGTTCTTC. Amino acid sequence: CASSYQAGVYNEQFF.

CDR3 loop: CASSRGQGPGQPQHF. DNA of the CDR3: TGTGCCAGCAGCCGGGGACAGGGGCCGGGCCAGCCCCAGCATTTT. The rearrangement joins TRBV6-5 to TRBJ1-5; 10 bases match TRBD1. Germline CDR1 MNHEY, CDR2 SVGAGI. The CDR3 sequence is 15 residues long. The J segment lost 7 bases and the V segment lost 6 bases, leaving 9 bases of the junction unmatched.

The gene calls are TRBV24-1 and TRBJ1-2; D gene unclear. Germline CDR1 is KGHDR and CDR2 is SFDVKD. This CDR3 is built from 13 residues. Trimming took 4 bases from V and 4 from J, leaving 9 bases between them. The CDR3 loop reads CATSDQAGYGYTF. For the CDR3, the DNA is TGTGCCACCAGTGACCAAGCCGGCTATGGCTACACCTTC.